This T cell receptor beta chain was profiled in a study of cytomegalovirus exposure and HLA in healthy donors. Study at large: The Caucasian-associated ancestry cluster held 80% to 90% of 300 to 500 genotyped donors. The study, taken as a whole, reports: Altogether, 150 or so TCR beta chains were recorded as cytomegalovirus-associated.

Primers for the PCR totalled 60 Vbeta and 13 Jbeta. Clones were sequenced by immunoSEQ multiplex PCR, and TCRdb holds only the in-frame ones, with some missing. The table shows a few hundred thousand clones, with about 70% occurring only once. This clone occurred a few times. Its cognate antigen is unknown. One junction end disagrees with the germline gene, perhaps due to a read error. CDR3 length: 12 residues. Germline CDR1 reads SEHNR; CDR2 reads FQNEAQ (reference sequence). Sample: PBMCs. The V gene is TRBV7-9, the J gene TRBJ2-7; tentatively, D is TRBD1 or TRBD2 (5 bases each). The receptor comes from a woman aged 30 to 39 in good health and CMV-seronegative. CDR3 nucleotide sequence: TGTTCCAGCAGCTTAGAGGGGTACGAGCAGTACTTC. Translated: CSSSLEGYEQYF. The entire variable domain, with the rest obtained from reference TRBV7-9 and TRBJ2-7, is as follows: DTGVSQNPRHKITKRGQNVTFRCDPISEHNRLYWYRQTLGQGPEFLTYFQNEAQLEKSRLLSDRFSAERPKGSFSTLEIQRTEQGDSAMYLCSSSLEGYEQYFGPGTRLTVT.